This T cell receptor beta chain originates from a study of cytomegalovirus exposure and HLA in healthy donors. This CDR3 contains 14 residues. V dropped 7 bases and J dropped 1; count of bases not matched to a gene: 6. Germline V CDR1 and CDR2: LNHDA, SQIVND (reference sequence). A note on this clone: Its target is unknown.

Study-wide findings and caveats: It was only CMV serostatus that was available as immune exposure information.

Both 60 Vbeta primers and 13 Jbeta primers went into the PCR. TCRdb keeps only in-frame clones here, not all; method: immunoSEQ multiplex PCR. The table includes 85,000 to 90,000 clones, approximately 79% detected once. The chain recombines TRBV19 with TRBJ1-2; 7 positions agree with TRBD1. The TCR comes from a man in his thirties or forties in good health and CMV-seronegative. The sequencing sample was made of PBMCs. CDR3 region: CASTERGRNYGYTF. Here the CDR3 DNA reads TGTGCCAGTACCGAGAGGGGGCGTAACTATGGCTACACCTTC.